This T cell receptor beta chain was profiled in a study of regulatory T cells in long-lasting Graves disease. At the level of the study: Antithyroid drug exposure in newly diagnosed Graves' patients had lasted under 3 months.

The sample's time point: newly diagnosed GD, antithyroid drugs for less than 3 months. PBMC RNA served as the TCR library source. Assembly of TCR beta libraries relied on iRepertoire HTBI primers together with Arm-PCR of CDR3 regions. From the multiplex PCR reads, TCRdb called clonotypes with MiXCR, one entry per CDR3 protein. The sample has around 450,000 distinct CDR3 sequences; under 15% are singletons. The CDR3 spans 12 residues. Germline-derived CDR1 and CDR2 are SGHVS and FNYEAQ. Notes on this clonotype: The target antigen is unknown. The junction does not match germline at one end; this may be a read error.

Study-wide results and caveats: The study found lower TCR diversity in persistent Graves' patients than in newly diagnosed ones.

This sample was shared with a second study, whose subject was T cells in Graves' hyperthyroidism and ophthalmopathy. According to that study: Exclusions: uncontrolled infection, other autoimmune disease, pregnancy, lactation.

The starting material was peripheral blood mononuclear cells (PBMCs), obtained at new diagnosis, from a patient treated with antithyroid drugs. The chain uses TRBV7-6 and TRBJ1-6, with no clear D. The clonotype originates from a woman aged 30 to 39 with Graves disease. The CDR3 reads CTSSLYNSPLHF. As DNA, the CDR3 is TGTACCAGCAGCTTATACAATTCACCCCTCCACTTT.